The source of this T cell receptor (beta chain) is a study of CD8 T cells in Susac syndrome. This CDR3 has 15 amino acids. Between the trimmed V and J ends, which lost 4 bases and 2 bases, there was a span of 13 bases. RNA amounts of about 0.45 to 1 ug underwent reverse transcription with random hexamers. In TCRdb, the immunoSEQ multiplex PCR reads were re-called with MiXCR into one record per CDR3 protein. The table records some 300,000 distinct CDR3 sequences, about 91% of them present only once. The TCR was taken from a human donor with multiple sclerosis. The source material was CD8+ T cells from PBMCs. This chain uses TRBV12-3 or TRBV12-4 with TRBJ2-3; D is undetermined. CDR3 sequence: CASSSHGQTTDTQYF. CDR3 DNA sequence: TGTGCCAGCAGTTCCCATGGGCAGACCACAGATACGCAGTATTTT.